This T cell receptor beta chain was captured by sequencing in a study of blood T cell repertoires in COVID-19. Sequencing used immunoSEQ multiplex PCR; TCRdb keeps in-frame clones, though not all of them. Of around 170,000 clones listed, 88% are singletons. CDR1 SEHNR and CDR2 FQNEAQ come from the germline V gene (reference sequence). The CDR3 spans 14 residues. V was pared by 3 bases and J by 6 bases, with 14 bases between. Cohort 3 recovered donors had two negative PCRs, clearance, or symptom resolution. The sample taken for sequencing was PBMCs or T cells enriched from blood (not recorded which). The chain links TRBV7-9 to TRBJ1-2; weak D call: TRBD1 (5 bases). The receptor comes from a young woman who had recovered from COVID-19. For the CDR3, the DNA is TGTGCCAGCAGCTTCGCGGGACCCGCTGATGGCTACACCTTC. It specifies CASSFAGPADGYTF. The full variable domain, with the rest looked up from reference TRBV7-9 and TRBJ1-2, is DTGVSQNPRHKITKRGQNVTFRCDPISEHNRLYWYRQTLGQGPEFLTYFQNEAQLEKSRLLSDRFSAERPKGSFSTLEIQRTEQGDSAMYLCASSFAGPADGYTFGSGTRLTVV.